This TCR beta chain was profiled in a study of T cells in Graves' hyperthyroidism and ophthalmopathy. This clonotype has ten or more counts. CDR3 length: 16 amino acids. V lost 4 bases and J 0 bases, leaving 17 bases between the germline ends. Germline V gene data show CDR1 as DFQATT and CDR2 as SNEGSKA (reference sequence). RNA transcripts yielded amplified TCR beta CDR3 regions. RT-PCR in the first round (using the HTBI primer set) targeted the TCR CDR3. TCRdb reprocessed the multiplex PCR reads via MiXCR and lists one record per CDR3 protein. Of about 720,000 distinct CDR3 sequences in the sample, around 15% were seen once.

V usage is TRBV20-1 and J usage is TRBJ2-3, with D unclear. Material: blood. The clonotype was recovered from a man between 18 and 29 years old with Graves' hyperthyroidism. CDR3 amino acids: CSAISYSASSTDTQYF. The CDR3 DNA sequence: TGCAGTGCTATCTCTTACTCTGCCTCTAGCACAGATACGCAGTATTTT.